The entry below describes one TCR beta chain. What it recognizes is unknown. Gene and germline names: mouse. The sequenced fragment ends 1 residue before the CDR3 boundary, so the rest is inferred from the germline J gene. The repertoire was sequenced with immunoSEQ multiplex PCR; TCRdb's copy has only in-frame clones and lacks some. The sample shows roughly 20,000 clones, almost 70% of them seen only once. This sample was taken from a study of tissue T cells after allogeneic stem cell transplantation. General observations from the study: Anatomically similar tissues had similar TCR repertoires within each patient. Across patients, clones rarely overlapped, yet motif clusters were shared tissue-specifically.

Germline CDR1 and CDR2: LGHNA and YSYQKL. There are 14 residues in the CDR3. The V end lost 0 bases, the J end lost 2 bases, and 6 bases lay between the germline ends. The sample comprised blood. V usage is TRBV2 and J usage is TRBJ2-4; D call uncertain. The TCR was taken from a female BALB/c mouse in good health. For this mouse line, the MHC haplotype is H2-d. CDR3 region: CASSQDGLQNTLYF. The sequenced CDR3 bases are TGTGCCAGCAGCCAAGACGGGCTTCAAAACACCTTGTAC.